These 30 T cell receptor beta chains originate from one sample sequenced in a study of CD8 T cells in Susac syndrome. 0.5 to 1 ug RNA was reverse transcribed with random hexamers. TCRdb itself ran the immunoSEQ multiplex PCR reads through MiXCR, one entry per CDR3 protein. The repertoire holds about 300,000 distinct CDR3 sequences, approximately 90% seen once, with less than 0.08% in the top ten. Sequences were obtained from CD4+ T cells from PBMCs. These receptor sequences come from a human donor with multiple sclerosis.

This clonotype was detected once. V usage is TRBV28 and J usage is TRBJ2-4; D gene uncertain. This CDR3 comprises 14 residues. Trimming cost V 1 base and J 1 base, with 5 bases left between them. CDR1 MDHEN and CDR2 SYDVKM come from the germline V gene. DNA for the CDR3: TGTGCCAGCAGTTTATACAACGCCAAAAACATTCAGTACTTC. Encoded protein: CASSLYNAKNIQYF. Filled out from reference TRBV28 and TRBJ2-4, the complete variable domain reads DVKVTQSSRYLVKRTGEKVFLECVQDMDHENMFWYRQDPGLGLRLIYFSYDVKMKEKGDIPEGYSVSREKKERFSLILESASTNQTSMYLCASSLYNAKNIQYFGAGTRLSVL.

The chain has TRBV20-1 and TRBJ2-7; the match to TRBD1 covers 8 bases. Germline-derived CDR1 and CDR2 are DFQATT and SNEGSKA (reference sequence). The CDR3 covers 12 residues. Unmatched junction bases numbered 4, after V lost 3 bases and J lost 6 bases. CDR3 amino acids: CSASDRGFEQYF. The DNA of the CDR3 is TGCAGTGCTAGTGACAGGGGTTTCGAGCAGTACTTC.

The rearrangement uses TRBV7-9 and TRBJ2-1; 11 bases match TRBD1. J lost 8 bases, V lost 5 bases, and 5 bases had no gene match. The CDR3 loop spans 14 amino acids. CDR1 is SEHNR, CDR2 FQNEAQ, per germline (reference sequence). This CDR3 reads CASSLGQGAYEQFF. CDR3 DNA: TGTGCCAGCAGCCTCGGACAGGGGGCTTATGAGCAGTTCTTC.

J is TRBJ2-7 and V is TRBV5-1, with 8 bases matching TRBD1. Germline CDR1 reads SGHRS; CDR2 reads YFSETQ. The CDR3 extends over 14 amino acids. V was clipped by 4 bases and J by 6 bases; unmatched bases: 9. The CDR3 is CASSRPDRVGEQYF. The CDR3 bases are TGCGCCAGCAGCCGCCCGGACAGGGTCGGCGAGCAGTACTTC.

CDR3: CASRESGLLSYEQYF. As DNA, the CDR3 is TGTGCCAGCAGGGAATCGGGACTGCTCTCCTACGAGCAGTACTTC. This chain joins TRBV12-3 or TRBV12-4 and TRBJ2-7; maybe TRBD2 (6 bases). Trimming cost V 6 bases and J 0 bases, with 15 bases left between them. The CDR3 runs 15 residues.

The chain couples TRBV6-6 to TRBJ1-5; D is uncertain. Germline V lookup: CDR1 MNHNY, CDR2 SVGAGI (reference sequence). This CDR3 contains 13 residues. The germline V and J ends were trimmed by 7 bases and 6 bases, with 13 bases remaining between them. The CDR3 DNA is TGTGCCAGCATGTGGGGTCGGGGTCAGCCCCAGCATTTT. Residues: CASMWGRGQPQHF.

The chain employs TRBV29-1 and TRBJ2-5; no definite D call. Trimming stripped 6 bases from V and 5 bases from J, with 10 bases between. CDR1 is SQVTM, CDR2 ANQGSEA, per germline. This CDR3 is built from 11 residues. The CDR3 DNA reads TGCAGCGTCCACCAGATCGAGACCCAGTACTTC. Its translation is CSVHQIETQYF. Supplemented by reference TRBV29-1 and TRBJ2-5, the full variable domain reads SAVISQKPSRDICQRGTSLTIQCQVDSQVTMMFWYRQQPGQSLTLIATANQGSEATYESGFVIDKFPISRPNLTFSTLTVSNMSPEDSSIYLCSVHQIETQYFGPGTRLLVL.

This clonotype appeared a few times. The CDR3 loop is CASSQGGTGRHEQYF. In DNA, the CDR3 is TGTGCCAGCAGCCAGGGAGGGACAGGGCGGCACGAGCAGTACTTC. The V and J genes are TRBV3-1 and TRBJ2-7, with 9 bases matching TRBD1. The CDR3 consists of 15 residues. J lost 5 bases, V lost 3 bases, and 8 bases had no gene match. Per germline, CDR1 LGHDT and CDR2 YNNKEL (reference sequence).

This sequence joins TRBV20-1 and TRBJ1-5, with a possible D match to TRBD1 (6 bases). Germline CDR1 is DFQATT and CDR2 is SNEGSKA (reference sequence). The germline V and J ends were trimmed by 3 bases and 6 bases, with 9 bases remaining between them. The CDR3 runs 12 residues. The CDR3 DNA sequence: TGCAGTGCTAGCAGGGGAAGTCAGCCCCAGCATTTT. It yields the protein CSASRGSQPQHF.

The rearrangement links TRBV6-6 to TRBJ2-1; 8 nucleotides align to TRBD2. Germline trimming cut 6 bases from V and 6 bases from J; bases unmatched to any gene: 10. Per the germline V gene, CDR1 is MNHNY and CDR2 is SVGAGI (reference sequence). The CDR3 totals 15 residues. The chain's CDR3 is CASRDVRAGVNEQFF. The CDR3, as DNA: TGTGCCAGCAGGGACGTCCGAGCGGGAGTCAATGAGCAGTTCTTC.

The V call is TRBV4-1, the J call TRBJ1-6; perhaps TRBD1 as D (5 bases). CDR3 length: 18 residues. V was clipped by 4 bases and J by 7 bases, with 23 bases between them. Germline V lookup: CDR1 MGHRA, CDR2 YSYEKL. The CDR3, as DNA: TGCGCCAGCAGCCCTCTCGGACAAGGAGGACCTTCCAATTCACCCCTCCACTTT. This gives the protein CASSPLGQGGPSNSPLHF.

This chain connects TRBV5-1 to TRBJ2-6, with D perhaps TRBD2 (7 bases). From germline, CDR1 is SGHRS and CDR2 YFSETQ. Trimming cost V 0 bases and J 1 base, with 14 bases left between them. CDR3 length equals 18 residues. The CDR3, as DNA: TGCGCCAGCAGCTTGGTCGTGGGGGGGGCGTCTGGGGCCAACGTCCTGACTTTC. As protein: CASSLVVGGASGANVLTF.

The chain is built from TRBV5-1 and TRBJ1-2, with D possibly TRBD1 on 6 matching bases. This CDR3 is built from 18 residues. The germline V gene encodes CDR1 SGHRS and CDR2 YFSETQ. With 1 base removed from V and 2 bases from J, the gap between germline ends came to 21 bases. The CDR3 spells CASSLQGRSVGENYGYTF. As DNA, the CDR3 is TGCGCCAGCAGCTTGCAGGGGCGCTCGGTCGGCGAAAACTATGGCTACACCTTC.

This rearrangement joins TRBV29-1 to TRBJ1-5, with TRBD1 matching 8 bases. Losses at the gene ends were 7 bases for V and 3 bases for J; bases not matched to a gene: 5. The CDR3 runs to 13 residues. Germline CDR1 is SQVTM and CDR2 is ANQGSEA. In DNA, the CDR3 is TGCAGCGCCGGACAGGGTATCAATCAGCCCCAGCATTTT. As protein: CSAGQGINQPQHF.

Concerning this clonotype: The junction shows a germline mismatch at one end, possibly a read error. V and J are TRBV2 and TRBJ1-2; D might be TRBD1 (6 bases). The CDR3 is made up of 12 amino acids. Germline V gene sequence: CDR1 SNHLY, CDR2 FYNNEI. The CDR3 loop is CASSQSYGGPFF. The CDR3 region has the DNA TGTGCCAGCAGTCAAAGCTACGGGGGGCCCTTCTTC.

In this sample, this clonotype turned up a few times. This rearrangement joins TRBV18 to TRBJ1-2; tentatively, D is TRBD1 (5 bases). Trimming removed 2 bases at V and 8 bases at J, with 15 bases between. Germline V gene sequence: CDR1 KGHSH, CDR2 LQKENI. The CDR3 contains 14 residues. This CDR3 is CASSPSRQGWGYTF. CDR3 nucleotides: TGTGCCAGCTCACCAAGTAGGCAGGGATGGGGCTACACCTTC.

V is TRBV4-2 and J is TRBJ1-6; D not certain. This CDR3 has 17 amino acids. Trimming removed 4 bases from V and 5 bases from J, with 18 bases in between. CDR1 LGHNA and CDR2 YNFKEQ come from the germline V gene. CDR3 protein: CASSRSYLEGNNSPLHF. DNA for the CDR3: TGTGCCAGCAGCCGGTCCTATCTAGAGGGAAATAATTCACCCCTCCACTTT.

The genes are TRBV7-9 and TRBJ2-7, with 9 bases identical to TRBD2. The CDR3 extends over 18 amino acids. The J segment lost 1 base and the V segment lost 5 bases, leaving 15 bases of the junction unmatched. The germline gives CDR1 SEHNR, CDR2 FQNEAQ (reference sequence). CDR3 sequence reads: CASSRPLRQAGGSYEQYF. The CDR3 nucleotides read TGTGCCAGCAGCCGTCCCCTCCGTCAAGCGGGGGGATCCTACGAGCAGTACTTC.

The gene calls are TRBV18 and TRBJ2-1; 9 bases match TRBD1. Germline lookup yields CDR1 KGHSH and CDR2 LQKENI. The V gene end was trimmed by 8 bases and the J gene end by 8 bases; junction bases not matched to a gene: 13. The CDR3 runs 15 residues. The chain's CDR3 is CASADGTGSGDEQFF. The CDR3 DNA sequence: TGTGCCAGCGCGGACGGGACAGGGTCCGGCGATGAGCAGTTCTTC. The variable domain in full, with the rest retrieved from reference TRBV18 and TRBJ2-1, is NAGVMQNPRHLVRRRGQEARLRCSPMKGHSHVYWYRQLPEEGLKFMVYLQKENIIDESGMPKERFSAEFPKEGPSILRIQQVVRGDSAAYFCASADGTGSGDEQFFGPGTRLTVL.

The genes are TRBV28 and TRBJ2-1; 7 bases fit TRBD1. Germline CDR1 reads MDHEN; CDR2 reads SYDVKM. Unmatched junction bases numbered 4, after V lost 8 bases and J lost 3 bases. The CDR3 loop spans 13 amino acids. CDR3 loop: CASEGAFYNEQFF. In DNA, the CDR3 is TGTGCCAGCGAGGGGGCGTTCTACAATGAGCAGTTCTTC. The variable domain in full, with the rest retrieved from reference TRBV28 and TRBJ2-1, is DVKVTQSSRYLVKRTGEKVFLECVQDMDHENMFWYRQDPGLGLRLIYFSYDVKMKEKGDIPEGYSVSREKKERFSLILESASTNQTSMYLCASEGAFYNEQFFGPGTRLTVL.

This chain links TRBV30 with TRBJ1-6; D is unclear. This CDR3 region has 17 residues. V was pared by 0 bases and J by 4 bases, with 16 bases between. Germline V CDR1 and CDR2: GTSNPN, SVGIG (reference sequence). The CDR3 protein is CAWSVPQTVWYNSPLHF. The CDR3 bases are TGTGCCTGGAGTGTGCCCCAGACGGTGTGGTATAATTCACCCCTCCACTTT. The full variable domain, its missing parts supplied by reference TRBV30 and TRBJ1-6, is SQTIHQWPATLVQPVGSPLSLECTVEGTSNPNLYWYRQAAGRGLQLLFYSVGIGQISSEVPQNLSASRPQDRQFILSSKKLLLSDSGFYLCAWSVPQTVWYNSPLHFGNGTRLTVT.

This rearrangement joins TRBV25-1 to TRBJ1-5; the match to TRBD1 covers 8 bases. The CDR3 length is 13 residues. Per the germline V gene, CDR1 is MGHDK and CDR2 is SYGVNS. Losses at the gene ends were 8 bases for V and 6 bases for J; bases not matched to a gene: 6. Written as DNA, the CDR3 is TGTGCCAGCTCCGACAGGGGAAGTCAGCCCCAGCATTTT. This translates into CASSDRGSQPQHF. Variable domain in full (rest from reference TRBV25-1 and TRBJ1-5): EADIYQTPRYLVIGTGKKITLECSQTMGHDKMYWYQQDPGMELHLIHYSYGVNSTEKGDLSSESTVSRIRTEHFPLTLESARPSHTSQYLCASSDRGSQPQHFGDGTRLSIL.

The chain carries TRBV20-1 and TRBJ1-5, with D possibly TRBD1 on 5 matching bases. This CDR3 is 13 amino acids long. Germline loops: CDR1 DFQATT, CDR2 SNEGSKA (reference sequence). V dropped 3 bases and J dropped 3 bases, with 9 bases sitting between them. The CDR3 DNA follows: TGCAGTGCTAGTGGGGGTCTCAATCAGCCCCAGCATTTT. Protein: CSASGGLNQPQHF.

The chain couples TRBV27 to TRBJ2-5, with 14 bases lining up with TRBD2. This CDR3 comprises 17 residues. Per germline, CDR1 MNHEY and CDR2 SMNVEV (reference sequence). The V and J ends lost 3 bases and 5 bases, in that order; junction bases with no gene match: 8. CDR3 loop: CASSLGLAGAGGETQYF. In nucleotides, the CDR3 is TGTGCCAGCAGTTTGGGACTAGCGGGAGCCGGAGGGGAGACCCAGTACTTC.

The chain uses TRBV29-1 and TRBJ1-3; D unresolved. The germline gives CDR1 SQVTM, CDR2 ANQGSEA. Trimming took 5 bases from V and 0 from J, leaving 8 bases between them. The CDR3 has 13 amino acids. CDR3 sequence (DNA): TGCAGCGTTACCTCCAGCTCTGGAAACACCATATATTTT. Encoded protein: CSVTSSSGNTIYF.

The V gene is TRBV20-1, the J gene TRBJ2-3, with D maybe TRBD2 (6 bases). The V end lost 6 bases, the J end lost 1 base, and 14 bases lay between the germline ends. The germline V gene encodes CDR1 DFQATT and CDR2 SNEGSKA (reference sequence). The CDR3 has 14 residues. CDR3 amino acids: CSARRGSGTDTQYF. CDR3 nucleotides: TGCAGTGCAAGGCGGGGCTCCGGCACAGATACGCAGTATTTT.

The rearrangement links TRBV5-1 to TRBJ1-1, with TRBD1 matching over 8 bases. CDR1 is SGHRS and CDR2 is YFSETQ in the germline V gene. The CDR3 runs 14 residues. V was clipped by 1 base and J by 14 bases; unmatched bases: 13. The CDR3 DNA follows: TGCGCCAGCAGCTTGCGTGGACAGGGTGAGATTCCCTTCTTT. It is translated as CASSLRGQGEIPFF. Full variable domain (remainder filled in from reference TRBV5-1 and TRBJ1-1): KAGVTQTPRYLIKTRGQQVTLSCSPISGHRSVSWYQQTPGQGLQFLFEYFSETQRNKGNFPGRFSGRQFSNSRSEMNVSTLELGDSALYLCASSLRGQGEIPFFGQGTRLTVV.

The chain recombines TRBV7-2 with TRBJ1-5; D is uncertain. Trimming removed 2 bases at V and 1 base at J, with 9 bases between. The CDR3 consists of 15 residues. Germline CDR1 is SGHTA and CDR2 is FQGNSA. The DNA of the CDR3 is TGTGCCAGCAGCTTAACCGGGCTGAGCAATCAGCCCCAGCATTTT. This codes for CASSLTGLSNQPQHF.

The V and J genes are TRBV29-1 and TRBJ2-7; unclear D gene. CDR1 is SQVTM and CDR2 is ANQGSEA in the germline V gene. Trimming left V 6 bases short and J 0 bases short, with 12 bases between. The CDR3 is 13 amino acids. The CDR3 reads CSVEMAVSYEQYF. The CDR3 region has the DNA TGCAGCGTGGAGATGGCAGTCTCCTACGAGCAGTACTTC.

The chain links TRBV7-2 to TRBJ1-5; possibly TRBD1 for D (5 bases). This CDR3 spans 15 amino acids. V was shortened by 5 bases and J by 3 bases, with 14 bases between the two germline ends. From germline, CDR1 is SGHTA and CDR2 FQGNSA. This chain's CDR3 is CASSQGVQSNQPQHF. The CDR3 bases are TGTGCCAGCAGCCAAGGGGTACAGTCCAATCAGCCCCAGCATTTT.